Presented here are 27 T cell receptor beta chains from one specimen sequenced in a study of shared clonotypes between healthy human individuals. Profiled with immunoSEQ multiplex PCR; TCRdb holds only in-frame clones, not every one. This sample carries about a million clones, approximately 76% of them seen once, and the ten largest clones take about 1.5%. The sequenced sample was memory CD4+ T cells sorted from blood. Subset noted: CD45RA-negative fraction. All receptors derive from a man between 18 and 35 years old in good health.

The chain is built from TRBV28 and TRBJ2-3; the D is unclear. CDR3 length equals 14 residues. The V gene's germline CDR1 is MDHEN and CDR2 SYDVKM. Trimming removed 4 bases at V and 3 bases at J, with 11 bases between. Here the CDR3 DNA reads TGTGCCAGCAGTTCTTCTGGCGGTACAGATACGCAGTATTTT. This gives the protein CASSSSGGTDTQYF.

The chain links TRBV7-2 to TRBJ1-6; D uncertain. Germline V CDR1 and CDR2: SGHTA, FQGNSA. The length of the CDR3 is 13 residues. V was clipped by 1 base and J by 9 bases, with 7 bases between them. For the CDR3, the DNA is TGTGCCAGCAGCTTAGGCTCGGGTTCACCCCTCCACTTT. This encodes CASSLGSGSPLHF.

DNA for the CDR3: TGTGCCAGCCGCCTCCGTTCGATTGGGTCCGGGGAGCTGTTTTTT. Residues: CASRLRSIGSGELFF. This chain links TRBV7-2 with TRBJ2-2, with no clear D. Looked up from germline, CDR1 is SGHTA and CDR2 is FQGNSA. Trimming left V 8 bases short and J 6 bases short, with 19 bases between. The CDR3 extends over 15 amino acids. Drawing the rest from reference TRBV7-2 and TRBJ2-2, the complete variable domain is GAGVSQSPSNKVTEKGKDVELRCDPISGHTALYWYRQSLGQGLEFLIYFQGNSAPDKSGLPSDRFSAERTGGSVSTLTIQRTQQEDSAVYLCASRLRSIGSGELFFGEGSRLTVL.

This clone was counted between two and nine times. V is TRBV6-1 and J is TRBJ1-1; 7 bases are a match to TRBD1. V lost 2 bases and J lost 10; bases outside the gene matches: 10. CDR3 size: 14 residues. Germline CDR1 MNHNS, CDR2 SASEGT. As DNA, the CDR3 is TGTGCCAGCAGTGAAAGGACAGGCCTTTTAGGAGCTTTCTTT. Amino acid sequence: CASSERTGLLGAFF.

The rearrangement uses TRBV7-2 and TRBJ2-1; a weak D match, TRBD2 (5 bases). Germline CDR1 reads SGHTA; CDR2 reads FQGNSA. The V end was cut by 5 bases, the J end by 13 bases, with 15 bases between. The CDR3 is made up of 12 amino acids. The CDR3 region is CASSPPGSVQFF. The CDR3 DNA reads TGTGCCAGCAGCCCGCCTGGTAGCGTACAGTTCTTC.

As concerns this clone: Additional DNA sequences in this sample encode the identical CDR3. CDR3 DNA: TGTGCCAGCTCACCGCGGGAGGGGACTGAAGCTTTCTTT. It yields the protein CASSPREGTEAFF. This chain connects TRBV18 to TRBJ1-1, with D possibly being TRBD1 (5 bases). V lost 3 bases to trimming and J lost 5 bases, with 10 bases between them. The CDR3 consists of 13 residues. CDR1 is KGHSH, CDR2 LQKENI, per germline. Supplemented by reference TRBV18 and TRBJ1-1, the full variable domain reads NAGVMQNPRHLVRRRGQEARLRCSPMKGHSHVYWYRQLPEEGLKFMVYLQKENIIDESGMPKERFSAEFPKEGPSILRIQQVVRGDSAAYFCASSPREGTEAFFGQGTRLTVV.

Of note for this clone: Given a much more abundant clone one base away, this may be a read error. The same CDR3 can be traced to other DNA sequences in this sample. The chain has TRBV11-2 and TRBJ2-2; no firm D call. Germline assignment: CDR1 SGHAT and CDR2 FQNNGV. The CDR3 contains 12 residues. V lost 3 bases to trimming and J lost 4 bases, with 3 bases between them. The DNA for the CDR3 is TGTGCCAGCAGCTTTGGCACCGGGGAGCTGTTTTTT. This codes for CASSFGTGELFF.

This clone was counted once. The chain combines TRBV6-6 with TRBJ2-1, with a weak D call TRBD2 (6 bases). The germline gives CDR1 MNHNY, CDR2 SVGAGI (reference sequence). Trimming took 6 bases from V and 7 from J, leaving 16 bases between them. The CDR3 loop spans 14 amino acids. CDR3 protein: CASRAGGRRNEQFF. For the CDR3, the DNA is TGTGCCAGCAGGGCCGGAGGGAGGAGAAATGAGCAGTTCTTC.

V usage is TRBV5-6 and J usage is TRBJ1-2; D ambiguous. The germline CDR1 and CDR2 sequences are SGHDT and YYEEEE. This CDR3 has 13 amino acids. The V end was cut by 4 bases, the J end by 4 bases, with 11 bases between. This chain's CDR3 is CASSQPGPYGYTF. DNA of the CDR3: TGTGCCAGCAGCCAACCAGGCCCCTATGGCTACACCTTC.

This clone was seen once. Other DNA sequences in this specimen translate into the identical CDR3. This chain joins TRBV5-1 and TRBJ2-5; 10 nucleotides align to TRBD2. The V gene end was trimmed by 5 bases and the J gene end by 2 bases; junction bases not matched to a gene: 0. CDR1 and CDR2 (germline): SGHRS, YFSETQ. This CDR3 is built from 13 residues. CDR3 sequence (DNA): TGCGCCAGCAGACTAGCGGGGCAAGAGACCCAGTACTTC. This sequence encodes CASRLAGQETQYF.

The sample holds a few counts of this clone. The rearrangement links TRBV28 to TRBJ2-3; TRBD2 might be the D (5 bases). The V and J ends lost 2 bases and 5 bases respectively, with 14 bases between them. The CDR3 contains 15 residues. In germline, CDR1 is MDHEN, CDR2 SYDVKM. For the CDR3, the DNA is TGTGCCAGCAGTTTAGGTGGGAGAGGAGGAGATACGCAGTATTTT. Translated, it gives CASSLGGRGGDTQYF.

The genes are TRBV19 and TRBJ1-6; D remains unclear. CDR3 length equals 16 residues. V was cut by 6 bases and J by 5 bases, with 17 bases left in between. Germline V CDR1 and CDR2: LNHDA, SQIVND (reference sequence). In nucleotides, the CDR3 is TGTGCCAGTAGCCCTTCCCTGGCCGCCGATAATTCACCCCTCCACTTT. This codes for CASSPSLAADNSPLHF.

The chain recombines TRBV7-2 with TRBJ1-6, with 8 bases fitting TRBD1. V lost 5 bases, J lost 6 bases, and 12 bases stayed unmatched. CDR3 length equals 17 residues. CDR1 is SGHTA and CDR2 is FQGNSA in the germline V gene. In DNA, the CDR3 is TGTGCCAGCAGCCAAAGGGACAGGTTTAATCCTAATTCACCCCTCCACTTT. Its translation is CASSQRDRFNPNSPLHF.

The J gene is TRBJ1-2, the V gene TRBV7-9; 7 nucleotides line up with TRBD1. CDR3 length: 13 residues. Germline trimming cut 5 bases from V and 7 bases from J; bases unmatched to any gene: 7. Germline CDR1 and CDR2: SEHNR and FQNEAQ (reference sequence). The CDR3, as DNA: TGTGCCAGCAGCCGGGACAGCAACAGTGGCTACACCTTC. Translated: CASSRDSNSGYTF.

This clone occurred a few times. V is TRBV7-3 and J is TRBJ2-6, with unresolved D. Germline V gene sequence: CDR1 SGHTA, CDR2 FQGTGA. Trimming removed 6 bases at V and 2 bases at J, with 14 bases between. This CDR3 is 16 amino acids long. CDR3 nucleotide sequence: TGTGCCAGCAGTCGAGCTCCAGAAGCTGGGGCCAACGTCCTGACTTTC. Residues: CASSRAPEAGANVLTF.

The V call is TRBV5-1, the J call TRBJ2-7; D perhaps matches TRBD1 (6 bases). The germline gives CDR1 SGHRS, CDR2 YFSETQ. Deletions cut 4 bases from V and 2 bases from J, with 19 bases between. The CDR3 totals 16 residues. In nucleotides, the CDR3 is TGCGCCAGCAGCACTCCTCGGGACACTCCTACCTACGAGCAGTACTTC. Amino acids: CASSTPRDTPTYEQYF. Based on the CDR3 plus reference TRBV5-1 and TRBJ2-7, the full variable domain is KAGVTQTPRYLIKTRGQQVTLSCSPISGHRSVSWYQQTPGQGLQFLFEYFSETQRNKGNFPGRFSGRQFSNSRSEMNVSTLELGDSALYLCASSTPRDTPTYEQYFGPGTRLTVT.

The J gene is TRBJ1-5, the V gene TRBV21-1; no check of the table's D call, TRBD1, against the DNA was made. TRBV21-1 is flagged as a pseudogene. The CDR3 contains 19 residues. CDR3 residues: CASSKGRGRFFGSGQPQHF. Here the CDR3 DNA reads TGTGCCAGCAGCAAGGGCAGGGGGCGCTTTTTTGGTTCAGGTCAGCCCCAGCATTTT.

V gene TRBV7-9 combines with J gene TRBJ2-5; tentative D call: TRBD2 (5 bases). The V and J ends lost 5 bases and 7 bases respectively, with 11 bases between them. The CDR3 has 12 amino acids. Germline V CDR1 and CDR2: SEHNR, FQNEAQ (reference sequence). The CDR3, as DNA: TGTGCCAGCAGCCTTCGCGGAGGGACCCAGTACTTC. Translation gives CASSLRGGTQYF.

V is TRBV5-1 and J is TRBJ2-1, with 15 nucleotides matching TRBD2. The V gene's germline CDR1 is SGHRS and CDR2 YFSETQ. This CDR3 contains 16 residues. After removal of 7 bases from V and 0 bases from J, the junction contained 2 bases not matched to a gene. CDR3 bases: TGCGCCAGCGGACTAGCGGGAGGGCCCTCCTACAATGAGCAGTTCTTC. Translation: CASGLAGGPSYNEQFF.

As to this clone: Other DNA sequences in the sample encode the same CDR3. This rearrangement joins TRBV19 to TRBJ1-6; D is ambiguous. The CDR3 is 15 amino acids. Trimming pared 6 bases from V and 0 bases from J, leaving 9 bases between. CDR1 LNHDA and CDR2 SQIVND come from the germline V gene (reference sequence). The CDR3 coding sequence is TGTGCCAGTAGACCCGGAAGCTCCTATAATTCACCCCTCCACTTT. Protein product: CASRPGSSYNSPLHF.

Turning to this clone: This sample includes further DNA sequences coding for the same CDR3. The chain links TRBV7-2 to TRBJ2-1; perhaps D is TRBD1 or TRBD2 (5 bases each). V was pared by 0 bases and J by 1 base, with 7 bases between. CDR1 SGHTA and CDR2 FQGNSA come from the germline V gene. The CDR3 is made up of 15 amino acids. Here the CDR3 reads CASSLAWGSYNEQFF. CDR3 DNA: TGTGCCAGCAGCTTAGCGTGGGGGTCCTACAATGAGCAGTTCTTC.

The chain recombines TRBV5-1 with TRBJ2-1; TRBD2 aligns across 8 bases. V lost 4 bases and J lost 2; bases outside the gene matches: 8. Germline-derived CDR1 and CDR2 are SGHRS and YFSETQ. The CDR3 covers 16 residues. The CDR3 loop is CASSPILGGAYNEQFF. The CDR3, as DNA: TGCGCCAGCAGCCCGATTCTCGGGGGGGCCTACAATGAGCAGTTCTTC.

Comment on this clone: Being one base from a much bigger clone, this may be a read error. Other DNA sequences from this sample encode an identical CDR3 as well. V and J are TRBV12-5 and TRBJ1-1, with D perhaps TRBD1 (5 bases). Per the germline V gene, CDR1 is LGHNT and CDR2 is FRNRAP. V lost 0 bases, J lost 1 base, and 9 bases lay in between. The CDR3 is 15 residues long. CDR3: CASGLVLGGNTEAFF. CDR3 nucleotide sequence: TGTGCTAGTGGTTTGGTACTGGGGGGGAACACTGAAGCTTTCTTT.

The chain carries TRBV5-6 and TRBJ1-1; D perhaps matches TRBD1 (6 bases). This CDR3 is 14 amino acids long. In germline, CDR1 is SGHDT, CDR2 YYEEEE. Between the trimmed V and J ends, which lost 1 base and 5 bases, there was a span of 12 bases. CDR3 in amino acids: CASSLKGGGTEAFF. The CDR3 DNA reads as TGTGCCAGCAGCTTGAAAGGGGGAGGGACTGAAGCTTTCTTT.

The rearrangement links TRBV7-9 to TRBJ2-1; TRBD2 aligns across 12 bases. CDR1 and CDR2 from the germline V gene are SEHNR and FQNEAQ (reference sequence). CDR3 length: 14 residues. With 5 bases clipped from V and 8 bases from J, the junction kept 4 bases outside the gene matches. CDR3 protein: CASSPSGGADEQFF. CDR3 bases: TGTGCCAGCAGCCCTAGCGGGGGGGCAGATGAGCAGTTCTTC.

This chain uses TRBV2 with TRBJ1-3; weak D call: TRBD1 (5 bases). V was trimmed by 2 bases and J by 0 bases, leaving 5 bases between them. The CDR3 sequence is 14 residues long. Germline values: CDR1 SNHLY, CDR2 FYNNEI. Written as DNA, the CDR3 is TGTGCCAGCAGTGAAAGGGGCTCTGGAAACACCATATATTTT. As protein: CASSERGSGNTIYF.

This clone has more than one count but fewer than ten. The J gene is TRBJ2-2, the V gene TRBV19, with D possibly matching TRBD2 (7 bases). In germline, CDR1 is LNHDA, CDR2 SQIVND (reference sequence). CDR3 length equals 14 residues. The ends were cut back, 6 bases at V and 6 bases at J, with 14 bases in the middle. CDR3 bases: TGTGCCAGTAGCCCCGCGGGGGCATCCGGGGAGCTGTTTTTT. Translation: CASSPAGASGELFF.